Each of the 25 T cell receptor beta chains below was sequenced from the same sample in a study of shared clonotypes between healthy human individuals. Here immunoSEQ multiplex PCR was the method, and the copy in TCRdb shows in-frame clones only, minus some. The data contain hundreds of thousands of clones, roughly 96% of them singletons. Selected positively for CCR7 and CD45RO-negative, naive CD8 cells excluded terminally differentiated effector memory CD45RA+ cells. Sequenced: naive CD8+ T cells sorted from blood. These receptors were taken from a woman aged 30 to 39 in good health.

The genes are TRBV6-1 and TRBJ2-5, with D possibly matching TRBD2 (5 bases). Trimming pared 2 bases from V and 10 bases from J, leaving 14 bases between. The CDR3 loop spans 13 amino acids. Germline V lookup: CDR1 MNHNS, CDR2 SASEGT. CDR3 bases: TGTGCCAGCAGTGAATGGGAGAGTCCGTTCCAGTACTTC. Protein: CASSEWESPFQYF.

CDR3 region: CASSLNTEAFF. CDR3 coding DNA: TGCGCCAGCAGCCTGAACACTGAAGCTTTCTTT. The J gene is TRBJ1-1, the V gene TRBV10-2, with D uncertain. V was trimmed by 6 bases and J by 0 bases, leaving 2 bases between them. This CDR3 has 11 residues. The V gene's germline CDR1 is WSHSY and CDR2 SAAADI.

As to this clone: Within the sample, other DNA sequences also encode this same CDR3. V usage is TRBV5-6 and J usage is TRBJ1-6; no clear D. The length of the CDR3 is 15 residues. V was shortened by 0 bases and J by 0 bases, with 4 bases between the two germline ends. Germline CDR1 is SGHDT and CDR2 is YYEEEE. CDR3 DNA: TGTGCCAGCAGCTTGGGGAGCTCCTATAATTCACCCCTCCACTTT. Translating it yields CASSLGSSYNSPLHF.

This clone appeared once. The rearrangement uses TRBV28 and TRBJ2-2; D unresolved. CDR1 and CDR2 from the germline V gene are MDHEN and SYDVKM. The CDR3 sequence is 13 residues long. Between the trimmed V and J ends, which lost 6 bases and 4 bases, there was a span of 9 bases. CDR3 region: CASSPRSTGELFF. CDR3 nucleotide sequence: TGTGCCAGCAGCCCTCGGTCCACCGGGGAGCTGTTTTTT. The full variable domain, completed using reference TRBV28 and TRBJ2-2, is DVKVTQSSRYLVKRTGEKVFLECVQDMDHENMFWYRQDPGLGLRLIYFSYDVKMKEKGDIPEGYSVSREKKERFSLILESASTNQTSMYLCASSPRSTGELFFGEGSRLTVL.

The chain recombines TRBV27 with TRBJ2-7; D gene ambiguous. V shed 5 bases and J shed 7 bases, with 15 bases lying between them. Germline V lookup: CDR1 MNHEY, CDR2 SMNVEV (reference sequence). CDR3 length: 13 residues. CDR3: CASSRGPLGEQYF. The CDR3, as DNA: TGTGCCAGCAGTAGAGGACCCCTGGGTGAGCAGTACTTC.

This chain links TRBV28 with TRBJ2-1; no firm D call. Trimming stripped 5 bases from V and 4 bases from J, with 12 bases between. CDR1 is MDHEN, CDR2 SYDVKM, per germline. This CDR3 contains 14 residues. The CDR3 DNA reads as TGTGCCAGCAGTCGCGTGACCGGTTACAATGAGCAGTTCTTC. It is translated as CASSRVTGYNEQFF.

This rearrangement joins TRBV27 to TRBJ2-2; 10 nucleotides agree with TRBD1. Germline lookup yields CDR1 MNHEY and CDR2 SMNVEV (reference sequence). The V segment lost 5 bases and the J segment 6 bases; nucleotides outside the gene matches: 6. This CDR3 has 15 residues. The CDR3 bases are TGTGCCAGCAGTGCTGACAGGGGGCTCCCCGGGGAGCTGTTTTTT. This sequence encodes CASSADRGLPGELFF.

This chain uses TRBV11-2 with TRBJ1-2; no reliable D call. Germline lookup yields CDR1 SGHAT and CDR2 FQNNGV. The length of the CDR3 is 11 residues. Trimming took 3 bases from V and 6 from J, leaving 5 bases between them. The CDR3 DNA reads as TGTGCCAGCAGCTTGGATCATGGCTACACCTTC. Protein product: CASSLDHGYTF.

The J gene is TRBJ2-7, the V gene TRBV27, with D perhaps matching TRBD2 (6 bases). The V end lost 0 bases, the J end lost 0 bases, and 9 bases lay between the germline ends. Looked up from germline, CDR1 is MNHEY and CDR2 is SMNVEV (reference sequence). The CDR3 spans 15 residues. CDR3 nucleotide sequence: TGTGCCAGCAGTTTATCTAGCGGAAACTCCTACGAGCAGTACTTC. Its translation is CASSLSSGNSYEQYF.

To note about this clone: The sample holds other DNA sequences that translate to the same CDR3. This chain uses TRBV9 with TRBJ2-7; no clear D gene. Germline V lookup: CDR1 SGDLS, CDR2 YYNGEE. V lost 0 bases and J 0 bases, leaving 4 bases between the germline ends. This CDR3 has 13 residues. The CDR3 sequence is CASSVGDSYEQYF. The CDR3 DNA sequence: TGTGCCAGCAGCGTAGGGGACTCCTACGAGCAGTACTTC.

The chain links TRBV7-9 to TRBJ2-5, with D uncertain. This CDR3 comprises 14 residues. Per germline, CDR1 SEHNR and CDR2 FQNEAQ (reference sequence). The germline V and J ends were trimmed by 1 base and 2 bases, with 8 bases remaining between them. The CDR3 DNA sequence: TGTGCCAGCAGCTTAGACACCACGCAAGAGACCCAGTACTTC. It yields the protein CASSLDTTQETQYF.

The rearrangement links TRBV6-5 to TRBJ2-1, with 10 bases matching TRBD2. V lost 6 bases to trimming and J lost 8 bases; unmatched junction nucleotides: 10. This CDR3 has 15 residues. Germline V lookup: CDR1 MNHEY, CDR2 SVGAGI. The CDR3 reads CASSNGLAVSDEQFF. CDR3 in DNA: TGTGCCAGCAGCAACGGACTAGCGGTGAGCGATGAGCAGTTCTTC.

The chain is built from TRBV6-5 and TRBJ1-1; D is perhaps TRBD1 (5 bases). V lost 6 bases and J lost 8, with 13 bases in between. This CDR3 is 12 amino acids long. Germline CDR1 and CDR2: MNHEY and SVGAGI. The CDR3 coding sequence is TGTGCCAGCAGCATCATGGGGGGAGAAGCTTTCTTT. This codes for CASSIMGGEAFF.

The V gene is TRBV11-2, the J gene TRBJ2-7; no definite D call. The germline CDR1 and CDR2 sequences are SGHAT and FQNNGV. V shed 3 bases and J shed 5 bases, with 8 bases lying between them. This CDR3 is 12 amino acids long. CDR3 sequence (DNA): TGTGCCAGCAGCTTTTTGGTCCACGAGCAGTACTTC. It codes for CASSFLVHEQYF. Full variable domain (remainder filled in from reference TRBV11-2 and TRBJ2-7): EAGVAQSPRYKIIEKRQSVAFWCNPISGHATLYWYQQILGQGPKLLIQFQNNGVVDDSQLPKDRFSAERLKGVDSTLKIQPAKLEDSAVYLCASSFLVHEQYFGPGTRLTVT.

The chain combines TRBV27 with TRBJ2-2; D is possibly TRBD2 (6 bases). This CDR3 contains 14 residues. V was cut by 0 bases and J by 7 bases, with 9 bases left in between. Looked up from germline, CDR1 is MNHEY and CDR2 is SMNVEV (reference sequence). The CDR3 coding sequence is TGTGCCAGCAGTTTATCGGAGGGTATCGGGGAGCTGTTTTTT. This gives the protein CASSLSEGIGELFF.

The chain employs TRBV15 and TRBJ2-5; 10 bases line up with TRBD2. This CDR3 comprises 15 residues. The junction had 9 bases not matched to a gene; V was cut back by 6 bases and J by 5 bases. Germline lookup yields CDR1 LNHNV and CDR2 YYDKDF (reference sequence). As DNA, the CDR3 is TGTGCCACCAGAAAGGGACTAGCGCTGCTGGAGACCCAGTACTTC. Encoded protein: CATRKGLALLETQYF.

The chain combines TRBV27 with TRBJ2-7, with 8 bases aligning to TRBD2. V was pared by 5 bases and J by 4 bases, with 4 bases of the junction left unmatched. This CDR3 is built from 13 residues. From germline, CDR1 is MNHEY and CDR2 SMNVEV (reference sequence). The CDR3 DNA reads as TGTGCCAGCAGTCAGGGACTAGTATACGAGCAGTACTTC. Protein product: CASSQGLVYEQYF.

The chain combines TRBV28 with TRBJ2-1, with 15 bases fitting TRBD2. V shed 5 bases and J 2 bases; nucleotides not matched to a gene: 7. The CDR3 has 18 amino acids. Germline CDR1 is MDHEN and CDR2 is SYDVKM. The chain's CDR3 is CASSILGLAGGPYNEQFF. Written as DNA, the CDR3 is TGTGCCAGCAGTATCCTTGGACTAGCGGGAGGGCCCTACAATGAGCAGTTCTTC.

The rearrangement joins TRBV9 to TRBJ2-7; 8 nucleotides line up with TRBD2. Germline CDR1 and CDR2: SGDLS and YYNGEE. J was trimmed by 2 bases and V by 3 bases; bases with no gene match: 1. This CDR3 has 13 residues. The CDR3 protein is CASSGTSPYEQYF. CDR3 DNA sequence: TGTGCCAGCAGCGGGACTAGCCCCTACGAGCAGTACTTC.

The chain's CDR3 is CAWSVGLAGVRNNEQFF. In DNA form, the CDR3 reads TGTGCCTGGAGTGTAGGACTAGCGGGAGTAAGGAACAATGAGCAGTTCTTC. The chain is built from TRBV30 and TRBJ2-1, with 13 nucleotides matching TRBD2. CDR3 size: 17 residues. After removal of 0 bases from V and 5 bases from J, the junction contained 7 bases not matched to a gene. Looked up from germline, CDR1 is GTSNPN and CDR2 is SVGIG (reference sequence).

This clone appeared a single time. The genes are TRBV11-3 and TRBJ2-3; maybe TRBD2 (7 bases). The CDR3 runs 16 residues. V lost 0 bases and J 3 bases, leaving 13 bases between the germline ends. CDR1 is SGHNT and CDR2 is YENEEA in the germline V gene. CDR3 coding DNA: TGTGCCAGCAGCTTAGAGCCGGGGGGCGGGACAGATACGCAGTATTTT. This codes for CASSLEPGGGTDTQYF.

The chain links TRBV7-9 to TRBJ1-3; 12 positions match TRBD1. Germline V lookup: CDR1 SEHNR, CDR2 FQNEAQ (reference sequence). The CDR3 has 18 residues. The ends lost 5 bases at V and 3 bases at J; junction bases unmatched: 11. The CDR3 protein is CASSPRRGQGASGNTIYF. CDR3 in DNA: TGTGCCAGCAGCCCCCGCCGGGGACAGGGGGCGAGTGGAAACACCATATATTTT.

This clone was observed a single time. CDR3 bases: TGTGCCAGCAGTCCCCGGACAGATGGCGAGCAGTACTTC. Translating it yields CASSPRTDGEQYF. The genes are TRBV28 and TRBJ2-7; a weak D match, TRBD1 (6 bases). CDR3 length equals 13 residues. V was cut by 5 bases and J by 6 bases, with 14 bases left in between. Germline V CDR1 and CDR2: MDHEN, SYDVKM.

On this clone itself: The identical CDR3 is also encoded by other nucleotide sequences in the sample. This chain connects TRBV27 to TRBJ2-3; D gene unclear. The CDR3 totals 11 residues. Trimming left V 3 bases short and J 6 bases short, with 4 bases between. Germline values: CDR1 MNHEY, CDR2 SMNVEV (reference sequence). For the CDR3, the DNA is TGTGCCAGCAGTTTTGGGGATACGCAGTATTTT. Translation: CASSFGDTQYF.

With respect to this clone: Other nucleotide sequences from this sample produce the same CDR3. The chain joins TRBV28 to TRBJ1-3; tentatively, D is TRBD1 (6 bases). Looked up from germline, CDR1 is MDHEN and CDR2 is SYDVKM. The V gene lost 5 bases and the J gene lost 3 bases, with 11 bases spanning the gap. The CDR3 totals 14 residues. CDR3 loop: CASSPQGSGNTIYF. The CDR3 nucleotides are TGTGCCAGCAGTCCACAGGGAAGTGGAAACACCATATATTTT.